Shown below are 5 T cell receptor beta chains from a single sample sequenced in a study of blood T cell repertoires in COVID-19. Method: immunoSEQ multiplex PCR; TCRdb's copy keeps in-frame clones and lacks some. The data hold more than 80,000 clones, with about 85% observed a single time. The sequencing input was peripheral blood. The receptors stem from a woman of 80 years or more with COVID-19, enrolled during active disease.

The genes are TRBV7-9 and TRBJ2-7, with 8 bases fitting TRBD2. After removal of 5 bases from V and 4 bases from J, the junction contained 10 bases not matched to a gene. Looked up from germline, CDR1 is SEHNR and CDR2 is FQNEAQ (reference sequence). CDR3 size: 15 residues. The CDR3 nucleotides are TGTGCCAGCAGCCAATCGCTAGCGGGCCTTTACGAGCAGTACTTC. Translated: CASSQSLAGLYEQYF.

The rearrangement links TRBV18 to TRBJ2-1; the match to TRBD2 covers 9 bases. With V trimmed by 3 bases and J by 9 bases, 12 bases remained unmatched. The CDR3 sequence is 16 residues long. Germline values: CDR1 KGHSH, CDR2 LQKENI. CDR3 sequence: CASSPRGSGSGIEQFF. The CDR3 nucleotides are TGTGCCAGCTCACCGCGGGGTAGCGGGAGCGGCATTGAGCAGTTCTTC. The full variable domain, with the rest looked up from reference TRBV18 and TRBJ2-1, is NAGVMQNPRHLVRRRGQEARLRCSPMKGHSHVYWYRQLPEEGLKFMVYLQKENIIDESGMPKERFSAEFPKEGPSILRIQQVVRGDSAAYFCASSPRGSGSGIEQFFGPGTRLTVL.

This rearrangement joins TRBV28 to TRBJ2-1, with 7 nucleotides matching TRBD2. Germline assignment: CDR1 MDHEN and CDR2 SYDVKM. The CDR3 extends over 12 amino acids. The CDR3: CASQGGYNEQFF. The CDR3 DNA reads as TGTGCTTCTCAGGGAGGGTACAATGAGCAGTTCTTC.

The count of this clone is one. This sequence joins TRBV10-3 and TRBJ1-4; 10 bases align to TRBD1. The J segment lost 8 bases and the V segment lost 5 bases, leaving 11 bases of the junction unmatched. Per germline, CDR1 ENHRY and CDR2 SYGVKD. The CDR3 spans 16 residues. CDR3 nucleotides: TGTGCCATCAGTAGAGGCGCCGGGACAGGGGACGAAAAACTGTTTTTT. This encodes CAISRGAGTGDEKLFF.

This clone was observed a handful of times. The gene calls are TRBV2 and TRBJ2-7, with D tentatively TRBD2 (5 bases). Germline CDR1 SNHLY, CDR2 FYNNEI. This CDR3 comprises 12 residues. Trimming stripped 8 bases from V and 7 bases from J, with 15 bases between. CDR3 region: CASSYGVDEQYF. The DNA of the CDR3 is TGTGCCAGCTCCTACGGGGTGGATGAGCAGTACTTC.